The present T cell receptor (beta chain) was sequenced within a study of cytomegalovirus exposure and HLA in healthy donors. V was pared by 3 bases and J by 6 bases, with 15 bases between. Per germline, CDR1 MDHEN and CDR2 SYDVKM. CDR3 length: 14 residues. Primers included in the PCR were 60 Vbeta and 13 Jbeta primers. The table came from immunoSEQ multiplex PCR; TCRdb's copy has only in-frame clones and leaves some out. Seen here are under 150,000 clones, about 85% observed once, and the top ten hold over 2%. The chain links TRBV28 to TRBJ2-7; the D gene is possibly TRBD2 (5 bases). Sequenced input: PBMCs. The TCR was taken from a boy aged 2 to 10 in good health and CMV-seronegative. The CDR3, as DNA: TGTGCCAGCAGTTTTCGGCCCGGGGTTGTCGAGCAGTACTTC. Translated, it gives CASSFRPGVVEQYF.